This T cell receptor (beta chain) was captured in a study of blood T cell repertoires in COVID-19. Overall study: T cells, B-cell-depleted T cells, or PBMCs provided the cDNA or gDNA that served as material.

Grouping used clinical history reported by participants in a survey and questionnaire. Assay used: immunoSEQ multiplex PCR; TCRdb lists only in-frame clones, some missing. This sample has a few hundred thousand clones, with 70% to 90% found just once. The sequenced sample consisted of PBMCs or T cells enriched from blood (not recorded which). The TCR comes from a woman aged 55 to 70 who had recovered from COVID-19.

The DNA of the CDR3 is TGTGCCAGTAGTATAGATCGGGAGGGGGGTTCAAATCAGCCCCAGCATTTT. It translates to CASSIDREGGSNQPQHF. V and J are TRBV19 and TRBJ1-5, with a weak D call TRBD1 (6 bases). The CDR3 has 17 residues. CDR1 is LNHDA, CDR2 SQIVND, per germline (reference sequence). V was pared by 0 bases and J by 4 bases, with 16 bases between.